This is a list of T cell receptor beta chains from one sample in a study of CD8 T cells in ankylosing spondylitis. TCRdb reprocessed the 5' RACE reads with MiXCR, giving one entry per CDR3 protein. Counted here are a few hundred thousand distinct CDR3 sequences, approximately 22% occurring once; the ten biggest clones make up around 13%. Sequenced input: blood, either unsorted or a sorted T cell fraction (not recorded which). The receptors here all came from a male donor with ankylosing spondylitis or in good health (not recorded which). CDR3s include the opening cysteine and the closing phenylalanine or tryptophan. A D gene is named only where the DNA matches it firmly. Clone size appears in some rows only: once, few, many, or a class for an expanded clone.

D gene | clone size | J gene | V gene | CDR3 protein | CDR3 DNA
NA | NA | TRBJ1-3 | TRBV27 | CASSLFGLAGNTIYF | TGTGCCAGCAGTTTATTCGGACTCGCTGGAAACACCATATATTTT
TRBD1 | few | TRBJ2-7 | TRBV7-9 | CASSRTGTGGGFNEQYF | TGTGCCAGCAGCCGGACCGGGACAGGAGGTGGTTTCAACGAGCAGTACTTC
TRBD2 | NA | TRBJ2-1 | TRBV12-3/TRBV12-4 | CASSPNAGGANEQFF | TGTGCCAGCAGTCCGAACGCCGGGGGGGCTAATGAGCAGTTCTTC
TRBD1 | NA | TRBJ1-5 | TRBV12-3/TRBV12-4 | CASRETGASNQPQHF | TGTGCCAGCAGGGAAACAGGGGCCTCGAATCAGCCCCAGCATTTT
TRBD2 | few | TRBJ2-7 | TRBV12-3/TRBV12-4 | CASAPRLAGVLGYEQYF | TGTGCCAGCGCACCCCGACTAGCGGGGGTCCTAGGCTACGAGCAGTACTTC
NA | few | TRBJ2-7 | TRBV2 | CASSGALVNEQYF | TGTGCCAGCAGTGGAGCGCTCGTGAACGAGCAGTACTTC
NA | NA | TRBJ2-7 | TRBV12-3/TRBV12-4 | CASSLMGCEQYF | TGTGCCAGCAGCTTAATGGGCTGCGAGCAGTACTTC
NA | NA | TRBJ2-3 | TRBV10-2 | CASSESFNTQYF | TGCGCCAGCAGTGAGTCCTTTAATACGCAGTATTTT
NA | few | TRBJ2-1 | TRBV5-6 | CASSFSLAGSNEQFF | TGTGCCAGCAGCTTTTCGCTAGCAGGCTCCAATGAGCAGTTCTTC
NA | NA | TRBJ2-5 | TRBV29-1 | CSVVGAPQETQYF | TGCAGCGTTGTCGGGGCCCCCCAAGAGACCCAGTACTTC
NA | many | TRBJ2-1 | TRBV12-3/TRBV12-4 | CASSLGQGGYNEQFF | TGTGCCAGCAGTTTAGGGCAGGGAGGCTACAATGAGCAGTTCTTC
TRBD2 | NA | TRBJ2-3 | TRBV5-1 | CASTGGITDTQYF | TGCGCCAGCACCGGGGGGATCACAGATACGCAGTATTTT
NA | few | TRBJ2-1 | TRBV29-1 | CSVKGGDEQFF | TGCAGCGTAAAGGGAGGCGATGAGCAGTTCTTC
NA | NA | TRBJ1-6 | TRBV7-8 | CASRTGGRISPLHF | TGTGCCAGCAGGACCGGGGGGAGGATCTCACCCCTCCACTTT
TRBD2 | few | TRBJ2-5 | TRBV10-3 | CAISETSGGRETQYF | TGTGCCATCAGTGAAACTAGCGGGGGCCGAGAGACCCAGTACTTC
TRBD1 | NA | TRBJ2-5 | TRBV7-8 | CASSLGGQASQETQYF | TGTGCCAGCAGCTTAGGGGGACAGGCTTCCCAAGAGACCCAGTACTTC
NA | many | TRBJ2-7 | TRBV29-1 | CSVGEGSEQYF | TGCAGCGTTGGAGAGGGGTCCGAGCAGTACTTC
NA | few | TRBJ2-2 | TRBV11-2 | CASSFWALNTGELFF | TGTGCCAGCAGCTTTTGGGCCCTGAACACCGGGGAGCTGTTTTTT
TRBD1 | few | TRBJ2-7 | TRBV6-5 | CASSFRQGVYEQYF | TGTGCCAGCAGTTTTAGACAGGGGGTATACGAGCAGTACTTC
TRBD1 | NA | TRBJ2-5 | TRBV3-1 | CASSQPGTGKETQYF | TGTGCCAGCAGCCAACCCGGGACAGGGAAAGAGACCCAGTACTTC